This TCR beta chain was obtained from a study of shared clonotypes between healthy human individuals. CD45RO negativity and positive selection for CCR7 defined naive CD8 cells, a population that excluded terminally differentiated effector memory CD45RA+ cells. Only in-frame clones appear in the TCRdb table, and some are missing; sequencing was by immunoSEQ multiplex PCR. The sample lists about 1,800,000 clones, approximately 95% occurring once. V was clipped by 3 bases and J by 4 bases; unmatched bases: 6. The CDR3 extends over 14 amino acids. Germline values: CDR1 MNHEY, CDR2 SMNVEV (reference sequence). A remark on this clone: This sample also contains other DNA sequences that code for the same CDR3.

The clonotype comes from a young man in good health. The sample consisted of naive CD8+ T cells sorted from blood. The rearrangement uses TRBV27 and TRBJ2-7, with 7 bases that match TRBD1. CDR3 coding DNA: TGTGCCAGCAGTTTGGGACAGTTTAGTTACGAGCAGTACTTC. Protein: CASSLGQFSYEQYF.